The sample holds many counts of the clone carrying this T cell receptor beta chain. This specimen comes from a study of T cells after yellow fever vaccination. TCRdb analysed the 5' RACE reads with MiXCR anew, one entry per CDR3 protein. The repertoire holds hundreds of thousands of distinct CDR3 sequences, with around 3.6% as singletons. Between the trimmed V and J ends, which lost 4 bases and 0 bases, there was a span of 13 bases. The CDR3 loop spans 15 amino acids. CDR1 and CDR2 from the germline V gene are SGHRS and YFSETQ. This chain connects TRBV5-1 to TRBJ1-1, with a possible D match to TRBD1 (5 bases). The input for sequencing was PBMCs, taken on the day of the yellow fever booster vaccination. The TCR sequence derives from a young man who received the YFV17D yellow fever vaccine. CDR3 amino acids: CASSPRGPMNTEAFF. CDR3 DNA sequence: TGCGCCAGCAGCCCCCGGGGACCCATGAACACTGAAGCTTTCTTT.